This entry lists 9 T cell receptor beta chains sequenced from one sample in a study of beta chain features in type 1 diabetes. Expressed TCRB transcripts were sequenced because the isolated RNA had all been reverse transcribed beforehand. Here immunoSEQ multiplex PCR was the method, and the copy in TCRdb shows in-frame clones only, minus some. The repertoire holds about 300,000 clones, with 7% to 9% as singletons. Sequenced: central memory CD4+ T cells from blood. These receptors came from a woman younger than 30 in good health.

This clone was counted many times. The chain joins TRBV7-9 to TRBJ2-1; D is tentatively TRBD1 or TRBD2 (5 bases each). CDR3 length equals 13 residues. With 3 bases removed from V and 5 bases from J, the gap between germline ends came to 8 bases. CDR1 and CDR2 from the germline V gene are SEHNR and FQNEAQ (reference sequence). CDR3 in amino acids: CASSFRGDNEQFF. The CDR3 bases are TGTGCCAGCAGCTTTCGAGGGGACAATGAGCAGTTCTTC.

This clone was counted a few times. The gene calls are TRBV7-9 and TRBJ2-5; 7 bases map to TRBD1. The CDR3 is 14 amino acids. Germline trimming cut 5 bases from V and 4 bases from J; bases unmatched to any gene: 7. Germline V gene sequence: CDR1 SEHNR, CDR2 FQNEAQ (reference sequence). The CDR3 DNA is TGTGCCAGCAGCGAGACAGGGTTTGGAGAGACCCAGTACTTC. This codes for CASSETGFGETQYF.

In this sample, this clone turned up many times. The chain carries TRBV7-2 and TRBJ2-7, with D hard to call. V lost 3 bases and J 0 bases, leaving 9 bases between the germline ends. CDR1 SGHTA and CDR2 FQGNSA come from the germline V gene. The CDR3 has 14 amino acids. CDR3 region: CASSLNYHSYEQYF. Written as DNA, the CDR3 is TGTGCCAGCAGCTTGAATTATCACTCCTACGAGCAGTACTTC.

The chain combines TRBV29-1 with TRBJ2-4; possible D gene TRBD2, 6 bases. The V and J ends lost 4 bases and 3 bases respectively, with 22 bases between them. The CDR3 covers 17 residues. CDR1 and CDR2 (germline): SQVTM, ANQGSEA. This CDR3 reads CSVVWDFPGRYKNIQYF. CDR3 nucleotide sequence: TGCAGCGTTGTGTGGGACTTCCCAGGGCGTTACAAAAACATTCAGTACTTC.

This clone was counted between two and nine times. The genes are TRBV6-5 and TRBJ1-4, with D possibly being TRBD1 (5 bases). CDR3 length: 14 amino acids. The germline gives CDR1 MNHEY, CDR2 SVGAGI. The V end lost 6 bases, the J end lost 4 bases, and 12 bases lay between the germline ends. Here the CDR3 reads CASRAGRRNEKLFF. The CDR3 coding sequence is TGTGCCAGCAGGGCGGGACGCCGTAATGAAAAACTGTTTTTT.

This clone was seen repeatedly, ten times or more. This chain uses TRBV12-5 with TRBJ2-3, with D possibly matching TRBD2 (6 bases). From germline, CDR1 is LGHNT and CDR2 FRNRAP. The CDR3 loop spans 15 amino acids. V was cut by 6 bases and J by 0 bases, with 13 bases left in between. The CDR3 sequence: CASGPEGPSTDTQYF. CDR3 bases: TGTGCTAGTGGCCCGGAGGGGCCAAGCACAGATACGCAGTATTTT.

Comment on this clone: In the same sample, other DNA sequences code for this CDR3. CDR3 region: CASRTSSYEQYF. The CDR3 bases are TGTGCCAGCAGGACTAGCTCCTACGAGCAGTACTTC. This chain connects TRBV6-5 to TRBJ2-7; TRBD2 might be the D (6 bases). The CDR3 length is 12 residues. V lost 6 bases to trimming and J lost 0 bases, with 6 bases between them. The germline CDR1 and CDR2 sequences are MNHEY and SVGAGI.

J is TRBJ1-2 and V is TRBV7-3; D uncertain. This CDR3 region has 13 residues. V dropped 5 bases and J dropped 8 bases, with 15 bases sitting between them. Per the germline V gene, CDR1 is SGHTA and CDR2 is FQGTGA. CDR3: CASSPGGPGGYTF. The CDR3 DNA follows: TGTGCCAGCAGCCCCGGAGGCCCGGGAGGCTACACCTTC. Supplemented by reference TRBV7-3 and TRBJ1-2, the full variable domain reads GAGVSQTPSNKVTEKGKYVELRCDPISGHTALYWYRQSLGQGPEFLIYFQGTGAADDSGLPNDRFFAVRPEGSVSTLKIQRTERGDSAVYLCASSPGGPGGYTFGSGTRLTVV.

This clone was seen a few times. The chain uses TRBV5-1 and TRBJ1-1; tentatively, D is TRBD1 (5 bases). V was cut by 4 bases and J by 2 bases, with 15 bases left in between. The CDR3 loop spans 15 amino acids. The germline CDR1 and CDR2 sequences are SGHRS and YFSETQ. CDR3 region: CASSPQGVGNTEAFF. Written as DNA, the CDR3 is TGCGCCAGCAGCCCCCAGGGCGTGGGAAACACTGAAGCTTTCTTT.